One TCR beta chain is described in this entry. Repertoires were generated with immunoSEQ multiplex PCR, while TCRdb's copy carries only in-frame clones and drops some. The sample yields approximately 2.5 million clones, approximately 94% seen once. J gave up 6 bases and V 3 bases, and 9 bases lay outside the gene matches. Germline assignment: CDR1 SGHTA and CDR2 FQGNSA. The length of the CDR3 is 15 residues. This specimen comes from a study of shared clonotypes between healthy human individuals. All of the donors resided in Nashville, Tennessee, and each was a Caucasian adult. Sample: naive CD4+ T cells sorted from blood. Subset reported: CD45RA+ positively selected. The chain carries TRBV7-2 and TRBJ1-2; 8 positions agree with TRBD1. The sequence derives from a man aged 18 to 29 in good health. CDR3 DNA sequence: TGTGCCAGCAGCTTCCTCAGGGGGCCCCAAGATGGCTACACCTTC. It translates to CASSFLRGPQDGYTF.